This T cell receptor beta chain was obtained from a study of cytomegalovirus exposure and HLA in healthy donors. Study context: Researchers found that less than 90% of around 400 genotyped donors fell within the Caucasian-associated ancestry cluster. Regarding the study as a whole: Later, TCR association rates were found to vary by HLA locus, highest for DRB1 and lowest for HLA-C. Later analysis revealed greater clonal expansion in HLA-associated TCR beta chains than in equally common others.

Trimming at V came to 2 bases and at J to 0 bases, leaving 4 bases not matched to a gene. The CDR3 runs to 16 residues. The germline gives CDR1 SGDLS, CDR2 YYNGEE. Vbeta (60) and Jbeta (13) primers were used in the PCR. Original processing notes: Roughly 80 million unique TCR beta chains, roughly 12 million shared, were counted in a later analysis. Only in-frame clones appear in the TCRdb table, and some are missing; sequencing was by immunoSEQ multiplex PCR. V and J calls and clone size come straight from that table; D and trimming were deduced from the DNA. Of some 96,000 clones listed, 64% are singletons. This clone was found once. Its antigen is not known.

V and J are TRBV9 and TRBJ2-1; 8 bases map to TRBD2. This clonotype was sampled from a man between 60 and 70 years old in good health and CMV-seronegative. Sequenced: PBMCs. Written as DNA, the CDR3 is TGTGCCAGCAGCGTGGCGGGAGGTTACTCCTACAATGAGCAGTTCTTC. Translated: CASSVAGGYSYNEQFF.